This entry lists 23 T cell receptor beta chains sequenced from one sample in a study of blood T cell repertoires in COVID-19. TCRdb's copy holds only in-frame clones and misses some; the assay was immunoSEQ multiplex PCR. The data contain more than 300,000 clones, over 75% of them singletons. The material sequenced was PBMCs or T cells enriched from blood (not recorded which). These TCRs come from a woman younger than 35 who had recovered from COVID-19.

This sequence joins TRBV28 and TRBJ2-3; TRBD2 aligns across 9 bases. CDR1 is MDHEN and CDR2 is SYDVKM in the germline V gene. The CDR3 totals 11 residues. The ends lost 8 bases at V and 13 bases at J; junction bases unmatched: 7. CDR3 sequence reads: CASGSGRLEYF. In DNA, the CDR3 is TGTGCCAGCGGGAGCGGGAGGTTAGAGTATTTT.

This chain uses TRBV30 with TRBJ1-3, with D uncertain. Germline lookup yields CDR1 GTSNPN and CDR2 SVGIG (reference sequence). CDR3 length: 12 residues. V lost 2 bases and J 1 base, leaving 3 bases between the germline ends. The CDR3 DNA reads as TGTGCCTGGAGTCTTTCTGGAAACACCATATATTTT. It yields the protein CAWSLSGNTIYF.

CDR3 residues: CSVEGLLAGSSYNEQFF. CDR3 DNA: TGCAGCGTTGAAGGTCTGCTAGCGGGGAGCTCCTACAATGAGCAGTTCTTC. The rearrangement joins TRBV29-1 to TRBJ2-1; 9 bases map to TRBD2. The germline V gene encodes CDR1 SQVTM and CDR2 ANQGSEA. Unmatched junction bases numbered 7, after V lost 1 base and J lost 0 bases. There are 17 residues in the CDR3.

The chain's CDR3 is CASSLVEGSYNEQFF. As DNA, the CDR3 is TGTGCCAGCAGCTTAGTAGAGGGCTCCTACAATGAGCAGTTCTTC. This chain connects TRBV13 to TRBJ2-1; tentatively, D is TRBD2 (5 bases). The V gene lost 1 base and the J gene lost 0 bases, with 7 bases spanning the gap. Looked up from germline, CDR1 is PRHDT and CDR2 is FYEKMQ (reference sequence). The CDR3 covers 15 residues.

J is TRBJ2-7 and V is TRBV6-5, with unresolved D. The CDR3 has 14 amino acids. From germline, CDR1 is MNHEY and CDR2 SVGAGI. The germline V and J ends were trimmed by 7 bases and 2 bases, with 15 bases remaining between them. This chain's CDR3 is CASMAHPQTYEQYF. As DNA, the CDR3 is TGTGCCAGCATGGCCCACCCACAAACCTACGAGCAGTACTTC.

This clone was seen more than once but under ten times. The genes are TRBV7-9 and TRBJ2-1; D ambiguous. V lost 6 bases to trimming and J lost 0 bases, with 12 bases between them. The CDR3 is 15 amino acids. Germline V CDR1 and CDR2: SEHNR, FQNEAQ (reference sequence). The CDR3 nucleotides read TGTGCCAGCAGGACCTTTTCAGGCTCCTACAATGAGCAGTTCTTC. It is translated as CASRTFSGSYNEQFF.

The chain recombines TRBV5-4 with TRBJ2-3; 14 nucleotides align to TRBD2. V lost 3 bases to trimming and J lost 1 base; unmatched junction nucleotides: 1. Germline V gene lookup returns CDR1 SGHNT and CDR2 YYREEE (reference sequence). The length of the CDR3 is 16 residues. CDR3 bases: TGTGCCAGCAGCTCGGGACTAGCGGGAGGCACAGATACGCAGTATTTT. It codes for CASSSGLAGGTDTQYF.

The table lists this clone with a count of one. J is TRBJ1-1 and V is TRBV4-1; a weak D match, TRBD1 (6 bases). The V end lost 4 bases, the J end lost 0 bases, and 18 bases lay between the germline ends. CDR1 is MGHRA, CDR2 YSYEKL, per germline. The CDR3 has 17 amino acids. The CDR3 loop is CASSRREQGAMNTEAFF. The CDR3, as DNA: TGCGCCAGCAGCCGAAGGGAACAGGGAGCCATGAACACTGAAGCTTTCTTT.

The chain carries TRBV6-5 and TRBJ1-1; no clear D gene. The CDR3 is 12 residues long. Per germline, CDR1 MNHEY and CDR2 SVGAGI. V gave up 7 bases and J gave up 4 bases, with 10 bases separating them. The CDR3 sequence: CASNREGTEAFF. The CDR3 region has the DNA TGTGCCAGCAATCGGGAGGGCACTGAAGCTTTCTTT.

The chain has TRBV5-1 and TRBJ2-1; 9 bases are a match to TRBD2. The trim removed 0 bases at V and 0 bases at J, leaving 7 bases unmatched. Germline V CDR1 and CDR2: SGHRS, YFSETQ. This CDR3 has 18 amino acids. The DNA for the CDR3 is TGCGCCAGCAGCTTGGAAGCCCTAGCGGGATTCTCCTACAATGAGCAGTTCTTC. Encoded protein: CASSLEALAGFSYNEQFF.

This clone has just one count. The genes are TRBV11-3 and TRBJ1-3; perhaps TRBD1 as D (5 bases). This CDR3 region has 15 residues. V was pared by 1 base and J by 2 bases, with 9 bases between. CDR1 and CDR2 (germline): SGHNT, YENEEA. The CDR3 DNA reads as TGTGCCAGCAGCTTAGCGGCAGGGCCTGGAAACACCATATATTTT. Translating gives CASSLAAGPGNTIYF.

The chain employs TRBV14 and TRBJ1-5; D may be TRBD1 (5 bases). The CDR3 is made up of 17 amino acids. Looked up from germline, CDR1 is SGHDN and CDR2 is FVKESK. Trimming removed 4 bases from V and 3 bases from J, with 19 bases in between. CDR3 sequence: CASSPSPDRQFNQPQHF. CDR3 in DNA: TGTGCCAGCAGCCCCTCCCCCGATCGACAGTTCAATCAGCCCCAGCATTTT.

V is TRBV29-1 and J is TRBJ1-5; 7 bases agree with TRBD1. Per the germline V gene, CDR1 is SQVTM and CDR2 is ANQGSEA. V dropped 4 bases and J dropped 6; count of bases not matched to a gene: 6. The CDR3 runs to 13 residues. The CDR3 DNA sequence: TGCAGCGTTGGACAGGGTGGCACTCAGCCCCAGCATTTT. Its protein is CSVGQGGTQPQHF.

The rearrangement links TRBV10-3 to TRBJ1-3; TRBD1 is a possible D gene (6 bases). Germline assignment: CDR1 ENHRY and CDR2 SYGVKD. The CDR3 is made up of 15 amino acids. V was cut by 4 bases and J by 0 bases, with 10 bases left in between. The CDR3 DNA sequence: TGTGCCATCAGTGCTGGGGGCAACTCTGGAAACACCATATATTTT. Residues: CAISAGGNSGNTIYF.

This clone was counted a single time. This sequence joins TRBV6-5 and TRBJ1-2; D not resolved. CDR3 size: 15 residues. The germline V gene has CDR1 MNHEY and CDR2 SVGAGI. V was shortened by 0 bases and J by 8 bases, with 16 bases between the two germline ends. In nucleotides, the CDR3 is TGTGCCAGCAGTTACTCGCAAATGGCGGCTCGCGGCTACACCTTC. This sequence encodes CASSYSQMAARGYTF.

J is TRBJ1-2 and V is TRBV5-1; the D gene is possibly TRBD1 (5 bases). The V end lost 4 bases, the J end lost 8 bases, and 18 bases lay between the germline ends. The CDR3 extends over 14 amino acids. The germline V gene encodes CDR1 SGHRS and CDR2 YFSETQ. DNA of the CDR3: TGCGCCAGCAGCCCTACTTCCCAGGGTTCCGGCTACACCTTC. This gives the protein CASSPTSQGSGYTF.

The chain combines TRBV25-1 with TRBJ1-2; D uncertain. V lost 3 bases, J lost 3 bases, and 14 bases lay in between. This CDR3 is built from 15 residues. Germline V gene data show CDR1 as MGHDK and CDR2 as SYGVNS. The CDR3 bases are TGTGCCAGCAGTGACCCTCAAGGAGTGGACTATGGCTACACCTTC. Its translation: CASSDPQGVDYGYTF.

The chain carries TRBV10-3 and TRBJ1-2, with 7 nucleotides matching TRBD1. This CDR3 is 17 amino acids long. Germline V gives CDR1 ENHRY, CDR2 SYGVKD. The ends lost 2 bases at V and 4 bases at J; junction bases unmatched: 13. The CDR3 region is CAISERTGKPFFYGYTF. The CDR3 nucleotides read TGTGCCATCAGTGAGAGGACAGGTAAACCCTTCTTCTATGGCTACACCTTC.

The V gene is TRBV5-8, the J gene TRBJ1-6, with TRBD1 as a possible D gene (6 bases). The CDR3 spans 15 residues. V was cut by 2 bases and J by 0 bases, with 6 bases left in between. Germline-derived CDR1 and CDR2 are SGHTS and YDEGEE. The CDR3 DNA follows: TGTGCCAGCAGCTTACAGGGCTCCTATAATTCACCCCTCCACTTT. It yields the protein CASSLQGSYNSPLHF.

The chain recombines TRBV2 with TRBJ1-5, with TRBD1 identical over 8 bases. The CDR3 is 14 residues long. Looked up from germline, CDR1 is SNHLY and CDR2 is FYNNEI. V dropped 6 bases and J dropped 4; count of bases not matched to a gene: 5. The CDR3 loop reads CASSLDRENQPQHF. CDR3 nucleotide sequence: TGTGCCAGCAGCCTGGACAGGGAAAATCAGCCCCAGCATTTT.

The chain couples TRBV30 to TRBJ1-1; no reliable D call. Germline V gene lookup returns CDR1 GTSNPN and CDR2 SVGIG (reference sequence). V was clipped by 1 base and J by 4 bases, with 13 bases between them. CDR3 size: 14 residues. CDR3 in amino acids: CAWSGIIAITEAFF. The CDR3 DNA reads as TGTGCCTGGAGTGGTATAATCGCGATCACTGAAGCTTTCTTT.

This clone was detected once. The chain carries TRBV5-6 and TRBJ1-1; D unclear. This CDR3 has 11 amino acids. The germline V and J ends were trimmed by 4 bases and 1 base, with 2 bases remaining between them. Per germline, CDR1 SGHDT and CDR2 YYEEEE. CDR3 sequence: CASSQNTEAFF. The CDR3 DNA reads TGTGCCAGCAGCCAGAACACTGAAGCTTTCTTT.

The CDR3 sequence is CASSLYMPSGKAPEQYF. The CDR3 DNA is TGTGCCAGCAGTTTATATATGCCCAGCGGGAAGGCTCCCGAGCAGTACTTC. V is TRBV27 and J is TRBJ2-7, with 7 bases identical to TRBD2. J lost 6 bases, V lost 1 base, and 15 bases had no gene match. The CDR3 covers 17 residues. From germline, CDR1 is MNHEY and CDR2 SMNVEV (reference sequence).